The clone carrying this T cell receptor (beta chain) was seen once. Its antigen is unknown. The sample comes from a study of shared clonotypes between healthy human individuals. TCRdb keeps only in-frame clones here, not all; method: immunoSEQ multiplex PCR. The sample shows around 1.1 million clones, around 77% of them seen only once. Study conclusions and caveats: Donor clonotype sharing was expected to depend on sequencing depth. The donor pool, a small one, limited the genetic and exposure-history diversity represented.

This CDR3 spans 14 amino acids. With 5 bases removed from V and 7 bases from J, the gap between germline ends came to 18 bases. CDR1 KGHSH and CDR2 LQKENI come from the germline V gene. This rearrangement joins TRBV18 to TRBJ2-7, with D perhaps TRBD1 (6 bases). This sequence originates from a man younger than 35 in good health. Some clones in this sample may be carry-over from other donors' samples. Sequences were obtained from memory CD4+ T cells from PBMCs. The subset here: CD45RA-negative fraction. The CDR3 sequence is CASSDGLQGGEQYF. In nucleotides, the CDR3 is TGTGCCAGCTCAGACGGATTACAGGGCGGGGAGCAGTACTTC.